This TCR beta chain was recovered during a study of response to subunit inactivated influenza vaccine. Whole-study findings and limits: New T cells are recruited in small numbers by each seasonal influenza vaccination, according to the authors' suggestion.

Note on this clonotype: Its antigen is undetermined.

TCRdb re-called the RT-PCR reads through MiXCR, storing one row per CDR3 protein. The sample carries 600,000 to 850,000 distinct CDR3 sequences, 13% to 15% recorded once. The germline V gene has CDR1 DFQATT and CDR2 SNEGSKA (reference sequence). The CDR3 extends over 18 amino acids. Trimming took off 6 bases at V and 1 base at J, with 25 bases between the two ends. V is TRBV20-1 and J is TRBJ2-1; the D gene is possibly TRBD2 (8 bases). Sequenced here: PBMCs from blood, sampled less than 15 days before vaccination. This clonotype was obtained from a man aged 50 to 60 who received an inactivated influenza vaccine. Here the CDR3 reads CSAEGAGGRAQSYNEQFF. CDR3 in DNA: TGCAGTGCGGAGGGGGCGGGAGGTCGGGCGCAGTCCTACAATGAGCAGTTCTTC.